Listed below are T cell receptor beta chains from one sample, sequenced in a study of molecular identifiers for immune sequencing clone quantification. MiXCR, run by TCRdb on the PCR reads, gives a single entry per CDR3 protein. The data hold roughly 320,000 distinct CDR3 sequences, with about a quarter observed a single time. The sequencing input was naive CD8+ T cells from blood, with Jurkat cell RNA spiked in. All receptors derive from a human donor in good health. Some libraries in this study had Jurkat cell RNA spiked in. CDR3s include the opening cysteine and the closing phenylalanine or tryptophan. A D gene is named only where the DNA matches it firmly. The listing skips clone size in some rows; elsewhere it reads once, few, many or a size class.

NA	few	TRBV20-1	TRBJ1-2	TGCAGTGCGAGGGACGTTGGAGGCTATGGCTACACCTTC	CSARDVGGYGYTF
NA	NA	TRBV20-1	TRBJ2-5	TGCAGTGCTAGGGGAGCGGAGTTGTACCAAGAGACCCAGTACTTC	CSARGAELYQETQYF
NA	NA	TRBV11-2	TRBJ1-1	TGTGCCAGCAGGGAACACCAGACAGACACTGAAGTTTTCTTT	CASREHQTDTEVFF
NA	many	TRBV30	TRBJ1-1	TGTGCCTGGAGTACCGGGGGGGGCGCTGAAGCTTTCTTT	CAWSTGGGAEAFF
NA	many	TRBV6-5	TRBJ1-1	TGTGCCAGCAGACAGATGAACACTGAAGCTTTCTTT	CASRQMNTEAFF
NA	NA	TRBV7-9	TRBJ2-3	TGTGCCAGCAGCTCCACCCTAGCGACTGGCACAGATACGCAGTATTTT	CASSSTLATGTDTQYF
NA	NA	TRBV27	TRBJ2-7	TGTGCCAGCAGTTTGTCGGCAGGGAATCGCCACGAGCAGTACTTC	CASSLSAGNRHEQYF
NA	NA	TRBV27	TRBJ2-1	TGTGCCAACAGTCCCTGGGACTTCAATGAGCAGTTCTTC	CANSPWDFNEQFF
TRBD1	many	TRBV29-1	TRBJ2-7	TGCAGCGTTTTAGGACAGGACCTCTACGAGCAGTACTTC	CSVLGQDLYEQYF
TRBD2	NA	TRBV11-2	TRBJ2-1	TGTGCCAGCAGCCCACCTAGCGGGGGGGCCAATGAGCAGTTCTTC	CASSPPSGGANEQFF
NA	NA	TRBV10-3	TRBJ2-7	TGTGCCATCAGTGAGTCGATGAGGGCGGGAAGCTCCTACGAGCAGTACTTC	CAISESMRAGSSYEQYF
NA	many	TRBV7-8	TRBJ2-7	TGTGCCAGCATCCCCGGCCATGCCGTCGAGCAGTACTTC	CASIPGHAVEQYF
NA	few	TRBV9	TRBJ2-3	TGTGCCAGCAGCGAATATGATACGCAGTATTTT	CASSEYDTQYF
NA	few	TRBV2	TRBJ1-2	TGTGCCAGCATCGCGGCAGGGAGGAGCTATGGCTACACCTTC	CASIAAGRSYGYTF
TRBD2	NA	TRBV10-3	TRBJ2-3	TGTGCCATCAGTTTGGCAGGGAGGGCCAGTGATACGCAGTATTTT	CAISLAGRASDTQYF
TRBD2	few	TRBV9	TRBJ2-1	TGTGCCAGCAGCGTAGGACCAGCCTGGCGGGAGGGCCGTGAGCAGTCCTTC	CASSVGPAWREGREQSF
NA	NA	TRBV4-3	TRBJ2-7	TGCGCCCGCAGCCACGACCCCTACGGAATCTCCTACGCGCAGTACTTC	CARSHDPYGISYAQYF
TRBD1	many	TRBV4-1	TRBJ2-1	TGCGCCAGCAGCCCCGACAGGGGGGGATACAATGAGCAGTTCTTC	CASSPDRGGYNEQFF
TRBD2	many	TRBV5-6	TRBJ2-7	TGTGCCAGCAGGCTCCATGGTGCGGGAGGGCACTACGAGCAGTACTTC	CASRLHGAGGHYEQYF
NA	NA	TRBV6-6	TRBJ2-3	TGTGCCAGCAGTTACTATCTGGGAGATACGCAGTATTTT	CASSYYLGDTQYF
NA	many	TRBV7-2	TRBJ2-3	TGTGCCAGCAGTCCAGACAGGCAACTTCTCGCCGCAGATACGCAGTATTTT	CASSPDRQLLAADTQYF
TRBD1	NA	TRBV27	TRBJ1-5	TGTGCCAGCAGATCAAGGGGACAGGGGATTCAGCCCCAGCATTTT	CASRSRGQGIQPQHF
NA	NA	TRBV4-2	TRBJ1-1	TGTGCCAGCAGCCAAGATCTCACTAACACTGAAGCTTTCTTT	CASSQDLTNTEAFF
NA	NA	TRBV4-3	TRBJ2-7	TGCGCCAGCAGCCAAGGGAGGCAGGGCGCATACGAGCAGTACTTC	CASSQGRQGAYEQYF
NA	NA	TRBV5-1	TRBJ1-3	TGCGCCAGCAGCTTGGACGGGCTCTTTCGGAACACCATATATTTT	CASSLDGLFRNTIYF
NA	few	TRBV11-2	TRBJ1-5	TGTGCCAGCAGCTTAGATCTGGGCTCTCAGCCCCAGCATTTT	CASSLDLGSQPQHF
NA	few	TRBV20-1	TRBJ2-6	TGCAGTGCTAGAGATGGGCACCACTCTGGGGCCAACGTCCTGACTTTC	CSARDGHHSGANVLTF
NA	NA	TRBV27	TRBJ2-1	TGTGCCAGCAGTTTAGTCGGTCCGGTGGGCTCTGAGCAGTTCTTC	CASSLVGPVGSEQFF
TRBD2	NA	TRBV5-6	TRBJ2-3	TGTGCCAGCAGCTTGGGTGTAGCGGGGGGCCATCGGCCGCAGTATTTT	CASSLGVAGGHRPQYF
TRBD2	many	TRBV9	TRBJ2-3	TGTGCCAGCAGCGGGCGGGAGGCAGATACGCAGTATTTT	CASSGREADTQYF
NA	NA	TRBV28	TRBJ1-4	TGTGCCAGCAGTTTAAATAGAGGGGGGCTTGAAAAACTGTTTTTT	CASSLNRGGLEKLFF